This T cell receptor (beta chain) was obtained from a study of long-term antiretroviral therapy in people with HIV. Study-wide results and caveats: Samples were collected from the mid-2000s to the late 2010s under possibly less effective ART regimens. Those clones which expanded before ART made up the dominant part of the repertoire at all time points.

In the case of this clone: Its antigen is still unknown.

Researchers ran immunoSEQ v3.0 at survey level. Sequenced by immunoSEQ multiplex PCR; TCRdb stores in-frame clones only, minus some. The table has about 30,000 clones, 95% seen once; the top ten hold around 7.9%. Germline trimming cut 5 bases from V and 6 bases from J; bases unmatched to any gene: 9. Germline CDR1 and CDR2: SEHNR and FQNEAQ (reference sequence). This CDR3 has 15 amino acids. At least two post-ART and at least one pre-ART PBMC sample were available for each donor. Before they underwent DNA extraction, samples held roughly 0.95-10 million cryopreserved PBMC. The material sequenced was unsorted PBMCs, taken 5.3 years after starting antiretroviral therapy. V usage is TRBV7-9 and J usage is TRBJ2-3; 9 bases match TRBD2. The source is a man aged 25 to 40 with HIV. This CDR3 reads CASSLGTSPMDTQYF. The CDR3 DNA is TGTGCCAGCAGCCTCGGGACTAGCCCCATGGATACGCAGTATTTT.